This TCR beta chain was identified during a study of siplizumab effects on memory and regulatory T cells. Every sample had some 99,000 of its TCR templates assayed. Clones were read by immunoSEQ multiplex PCR, and TCRdb kept only the in-frame ones, dropping some. Here the sample spans about 64,000 clones, just over 95% being singletons. CDR3 length: 14 amino acids. Germline V lookup: CDR1 MNHEY, CDR2 SMNVEV (reference sequence). V lost 5 bases, J lost 2 bases, and 12 bases lay in between. The origin of this receptor is a human donor in good health. The specimen was naive CD8+ T cells sorted from blood. The V call is TRBV27, the J call TRBJ1-2; the D is unclear. Here the CDR3 DNA reads TGTGCCAGCAGTCTCCAGCCCACCAACTATGGCTACACCTTC. Translation: CASSLQPTNYGYTF.